This T cell receptor (beta chain) was profiled in a study of T cells after yellow fever vaccination. This clonotype was observed many times. What it recognizes is unknown. Study outcomes and limitations: Most primary-vaccination clones recurred post-booster (nearly 98% CD4, 88% CD8). A weaker but faster secondary response was observed, peaking on day 5 versus 15.

5'RACE template switching produced TCR cDNA carrying a universal primer site and UMIs. TCRdb itself ran the 5' RACE reads through MiXCR, one entry per CDR3 protein. The data show some 350,000 distinct CDR3 sequences, approximately 3.9% seen once. V was clipped by 3 bases and J by 5 bases; unmatched bases: 8. Germline CDR1 is DFQATT and CDR2 is SNEGSKA (reference sequence). The CDR3 is 14 amino acids. The specimen comprised PBMCs, sampled 5 days after the yellow fever booster vaccination. The receptor's source is a man between 18 and 35 years old who received the YFV17D yellow fever vaccine. V usage is TRBV20-1 and J usage is TRBJ2-5, with TRBD2 matching 8 bases. The CDR3 region is CSASPGGGSETQYF. The CDR3 nucleotides read TGCAGTGCTAGCCCGGGGGGGGGCTCGGAGACCCAGTACTTC.